This T cell receptor (beta chain) appears in the sequencing data of a study of T cells after yellow fever vaccination. Study as a whole: Libraries from low-cell-number fractions were prepared with the SMART-Seq v4 Ultra Low Input RNA kit.

TCR cDNA was made by 5'RACE template switching, adding a universal primer site and UMIs. TCRdb independently ran MiXCR on the 5' RACE reads; one entry per CDR3 protein. The table has about 320,000 distinct CDR3 sequences, around 4.5% seen once. Study conclusions and caveats: Highly abundant clonotypes carried over from the bulk population could end up in FACS-sorted repertoires as contaminants. A large majority of primary-vaccination clones showed up again after the booster (approximately 95% CD4, around 88% CD8).

This clonotype was observed a few times. The target antigen is unknown. The receptor comes from a man between 18 and 29 years old who received the YFV17D yellow fever vaccine. The sequencing here drew on PBMCs, taken 15 days after the yellow fever booster vaccination.

CDR3 nucleotide sequence: TGTGCCAGCCGTACAGGGGGGAATGGCTACACCTTC. Its protein is CASRTGGNGYTF. This chain uses TRBV27 with TRBJ1-2; 8 bases are a match to TRBD1. Germline trimming cut 8 bases from V and 6 bases from J; bases unmatched to any gene: 5. The CDR3 has 12 amino acids. Germline loops: CDR1 MNHEY, CDR2 SMNVEV (reference sequence).